This T cell receptor (beta chain) was profiled in a study of T cell changes during pregnancy in multiple sclerosis (dated by TCRdb to the late 2010s). Turning to the overall study: The study examined how the T cell repertoire changed over the course of pregnancy in women with multiple sclerosis.

This clone was counted a single time. Its cognate antigen has yet to be identified. Base qualities were left out, and no much larger clone turns up one base away. The CDR1 and CDR2 encoded by the germline V gene are MNHEY and SVGAGI. Including cysteine and phenylalanine, the CDR3 has 12 amino acids. Kept here is only the CDR3 DNA, which spans 36 bases and is read in frame from base 1. Library construction relied on the immunoSEQ multiplex PCR assay. This is the immuneACCESS table as TCRdb keeps it, with only in-frame sequences that have V and J called. A part of the clones is gone; compared with another copy, unresolved V genes explain less than half, and the rest is unexplained. In all, the sample holds fewer than 40,000 clones, and around nine tenths of those were seen once. Approximately 5.4% of the sample lies in the top ten.

The origin of this receptor is a female donor with multiple sclerosis, enrolled in a pregnancy study. The sample consisted of CD8+ T cells from peripheral blood mononuclear cells, taken in the first trimester of pregnancy. The V gene is TRBV6-5 and the J gene is TRBJ2-1, and perhaps TRBD2 as D gene, on 5 matching bases. The DNA sequence reads TGTGTATCACGAGGGCGAGCCAATGAGCAGTTCTTC. This encodes CVSRGRANEQFF.